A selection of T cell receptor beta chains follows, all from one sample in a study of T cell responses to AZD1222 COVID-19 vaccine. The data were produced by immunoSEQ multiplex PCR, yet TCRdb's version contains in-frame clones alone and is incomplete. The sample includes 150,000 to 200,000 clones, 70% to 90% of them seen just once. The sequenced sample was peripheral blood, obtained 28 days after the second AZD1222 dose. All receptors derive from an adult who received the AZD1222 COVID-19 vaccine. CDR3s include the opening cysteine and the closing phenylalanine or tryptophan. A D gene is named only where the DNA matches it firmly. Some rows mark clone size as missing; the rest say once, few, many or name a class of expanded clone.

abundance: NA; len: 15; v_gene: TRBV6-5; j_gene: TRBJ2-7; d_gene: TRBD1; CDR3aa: CASSYFTGTGVEQYF; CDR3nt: TGTGCCAGCAGTTACTTTACCGGGACAGGGGTTGAGCAGTACTTC
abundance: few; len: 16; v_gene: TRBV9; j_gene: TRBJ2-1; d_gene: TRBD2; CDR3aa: CASSVGSLAAYNEQFF; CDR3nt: TGTGCCAGCAGCGTAGGGTCCCTAGCGGCTTACAATGAGCAGTTCTTC
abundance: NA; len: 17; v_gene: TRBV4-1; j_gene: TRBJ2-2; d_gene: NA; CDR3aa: CASSQDGDSAQAGELFF; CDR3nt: TGCGCCAGCAGCCAAGATGGGGATAGCGCCCAGGCCGGGGAGCTGTTTTTT
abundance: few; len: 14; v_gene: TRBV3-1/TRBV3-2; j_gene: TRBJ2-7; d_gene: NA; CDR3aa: CASRLAPSSPEQYF; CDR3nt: TGTGCCAGCAGACTTGCGCCGTCCTCACCCGAGCAGTACTTC
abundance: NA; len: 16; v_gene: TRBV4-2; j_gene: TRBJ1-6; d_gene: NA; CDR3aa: CASSQDFGAGDSPLHF; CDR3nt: TGTGCCAGCAGCCAAGATTTTGGGGCTGGGGATTCACCCCTCCACTTT
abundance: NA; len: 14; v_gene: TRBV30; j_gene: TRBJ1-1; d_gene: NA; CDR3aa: CAWTQTDMNTEAFF; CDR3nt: TGTGCCTGGACCCAGACAGACATGAACACTGAAGCTTTCTTT
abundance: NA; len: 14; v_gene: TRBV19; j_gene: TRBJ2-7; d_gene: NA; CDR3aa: CASSIPSASYEQYF; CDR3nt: TGTGCCAGTAGTATCCCCAGCGCCTCCTACGAGCAGTACTTC
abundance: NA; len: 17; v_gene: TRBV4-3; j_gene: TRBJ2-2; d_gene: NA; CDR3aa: CASSQDLGALRAGELFF; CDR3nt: TGCGCCAGCAGCCAAGATCTCGGGGCTCTCCGAGCCGGGGAGCTGTTTTTT
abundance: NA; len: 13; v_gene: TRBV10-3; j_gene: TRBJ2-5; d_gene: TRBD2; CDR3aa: CAVGTSGRETQYF; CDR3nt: TGTGCCGTTGGGACTAGCGGAAGGGAGACCCAGTACTTC
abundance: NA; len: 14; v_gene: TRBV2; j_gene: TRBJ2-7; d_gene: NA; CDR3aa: CASSVGRPSYEQYF; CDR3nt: TGTGCCAGCAGTGTTGGCAGGCCCTCCTACGAGCAGTACTTC
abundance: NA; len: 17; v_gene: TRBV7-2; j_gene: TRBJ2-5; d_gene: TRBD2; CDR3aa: CASSRPPRASGQETQYF; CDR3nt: TGTGCCAGCAGCCGCCCACCCAGGGCTAGCGGCCAAGAGACCCAGTACTTC
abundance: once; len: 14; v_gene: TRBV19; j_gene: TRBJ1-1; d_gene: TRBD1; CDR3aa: CASSPGQGNTEAFF; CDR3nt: TGTGCCAGTAGTCCGGGACAGGGGAACACTGAAGCTTTCTTT
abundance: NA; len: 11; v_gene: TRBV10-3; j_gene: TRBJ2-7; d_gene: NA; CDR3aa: CAIRGGGEQYF; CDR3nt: TGTGCCATCAGGGGAGGGGGCGAGCAGTACTTC
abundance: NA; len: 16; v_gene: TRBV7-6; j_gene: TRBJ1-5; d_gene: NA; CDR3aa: CASSPDPSGSNQPQHF; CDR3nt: TGTGCCAGCAGCCCCGACCCCTCCGGGAGCAATCAGCCCCAGCATTTT
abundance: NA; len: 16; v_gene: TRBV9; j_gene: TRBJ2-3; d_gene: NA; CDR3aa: CASSVRAQRGADTQYF; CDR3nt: TGTGCCAGCAGCGTACGGGCTCAGAGGGGCGCAGATACGCAGTATTTT
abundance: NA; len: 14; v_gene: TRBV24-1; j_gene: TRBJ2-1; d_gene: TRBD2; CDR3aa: CATRPGGKEHEQFF; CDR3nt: TGTGCCACCAGGCCGGGAGGCAAGGAACATGAGCAGTTCTTC
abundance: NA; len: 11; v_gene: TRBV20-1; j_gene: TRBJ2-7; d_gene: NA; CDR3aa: CSSLRSYEQYF; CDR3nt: TGCAGTTCCCTACGTAGCTACGAGCAGTACTTC
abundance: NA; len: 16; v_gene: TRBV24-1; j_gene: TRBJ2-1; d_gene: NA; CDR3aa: CATSDISGAGHNEQFF; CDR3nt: TGTGCCACCAGTGACATTTCCGGTGCAGGGCACAATGAGCAGTTCTTC
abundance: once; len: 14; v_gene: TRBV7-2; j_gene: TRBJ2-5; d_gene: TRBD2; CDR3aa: CASSPIAGRETQYF; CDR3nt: TGTGCCAGCAGCCCAATAGCGGGGAGGGAGACCCAGTACTTC
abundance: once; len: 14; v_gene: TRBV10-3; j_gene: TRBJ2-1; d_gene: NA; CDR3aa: CAIKTHSSYNEQFF; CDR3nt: TGTGCCATCAAGACTCATAGCTCCTACAATGAGCAGTTCTTC
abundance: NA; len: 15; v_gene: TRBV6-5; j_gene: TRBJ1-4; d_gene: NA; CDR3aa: CASSPSQGGLEKLFF; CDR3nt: TGTGCCAGCAGTCCCTCACAGGGCGGATTAGAAAAACTGTTTTTT
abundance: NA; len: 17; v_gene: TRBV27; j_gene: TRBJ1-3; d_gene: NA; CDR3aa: CASSLWGRGYSGNTIYF; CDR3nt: TGTGCCAGCAGTTTATGGGGGCGGGGATACTCTGGAAACACCATATATTTT
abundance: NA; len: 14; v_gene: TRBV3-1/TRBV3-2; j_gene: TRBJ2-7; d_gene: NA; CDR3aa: CASSPGAPTYEQYF; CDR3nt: TGTGCCAGCAGCCCTGGGGCCCCCACCTACGAGCAGTACTTC
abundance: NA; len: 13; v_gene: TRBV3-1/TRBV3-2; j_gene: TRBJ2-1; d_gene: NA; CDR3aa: CASSRRGSVEQFF; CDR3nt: TGTGCCAGCAGCCGCCGGGGGAGCGTGGAGCAGTTCTTC
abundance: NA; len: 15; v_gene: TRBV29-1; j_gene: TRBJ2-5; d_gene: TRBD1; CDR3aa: CSVGIGTGGSETQYF; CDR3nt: TGCAGCGTGGGTATTGGGACAGGGGGCTCGGAGACCCAGTACTTC
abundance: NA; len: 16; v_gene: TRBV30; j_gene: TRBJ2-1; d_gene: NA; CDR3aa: CAWIHPLAGSYNEQFF; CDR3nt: TGTGCCTGGATCCACCCCCTGGCCGGCTCCTACAATGAGCAGTTCTTC
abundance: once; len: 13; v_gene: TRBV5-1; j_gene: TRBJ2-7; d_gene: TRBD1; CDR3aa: CASSQDRGLEQYF; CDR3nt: TGCGCCAGCAGCCAGGATAGGGGGCTCGAGCAGTACTTC
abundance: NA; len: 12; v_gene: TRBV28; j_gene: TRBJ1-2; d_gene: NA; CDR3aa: CASTSGIGSYTF; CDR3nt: TGTGCCAGCACCTCCGGGATCGGGAGCTACACCTTC
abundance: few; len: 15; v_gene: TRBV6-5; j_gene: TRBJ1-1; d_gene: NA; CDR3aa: CATGRGSTMNTEAFF; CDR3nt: TGTGCCACCGGTCGGGGGTCGACAATGAACACTGAAGCTTTCTTT
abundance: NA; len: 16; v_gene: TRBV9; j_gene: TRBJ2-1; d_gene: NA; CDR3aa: CASSITLSGGKNEQFF; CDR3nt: TGTGCCAGCAGCATAACCCTTAGCGGTGGGAAGAATGAGCAGTTCTTC
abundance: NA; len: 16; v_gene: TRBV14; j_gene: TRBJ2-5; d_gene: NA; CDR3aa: CASSPLGHGGKETQYF; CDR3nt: TGTGCCAGCAGTCCCCTTGGGCACGGAGGAAAAGAGACCCAGTACTTC
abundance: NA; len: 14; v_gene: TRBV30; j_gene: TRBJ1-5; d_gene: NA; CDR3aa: CAWSGPPWNQPQHF; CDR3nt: TGTGCCTGGAGTGGCCCGCCGTGGAATCAGCCCCAGCATTTT
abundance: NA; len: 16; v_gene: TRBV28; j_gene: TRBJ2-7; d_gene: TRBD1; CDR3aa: CASSSLGDRLSYEQYF; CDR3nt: TGTGCCAGCAGTAGCCTAGGGGACAGGCTTTCCTACGAGCAGTACTTC
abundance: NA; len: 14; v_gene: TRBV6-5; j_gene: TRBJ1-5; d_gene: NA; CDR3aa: CASSQNWAGQPQHF; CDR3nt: TGTGCCAGCAGCCAAAACTGGGCGGGCCAGCCCCAGCATTTT